This T cell receptor (beta chain) was recovered during a study of shared clonotypes between healthy human individuals. Overall study findings and caveats: Sharing across a few donors was seen in 4% to 6.5% of naive CD4 clonotypes.

Clones were sequenced by immunoSEQ multiplex PCR, and TCRdb holds only the in-frame ones, with some missing. Of about 2.4 million clones listed, over 85% were seen once; the top ten hold 0.35% to 0.45%. Comment on this clone: What it binds is not known.

Trimming left V 3 bases short and J 4 bases short, with 20 bases between. Germline V gene data show CDR1 as SGHRS and CDR2 as YFSETQ. CDR3 length: 18 residues. The sequence was collected from a man between 18 and 29 years old in good health. Some clones in this sample may be carry-over from other donors' samples. The specimen was naive CD4+ T cells from PBMCs. The subset here: CD45RA+ positively selected. The chain has TRBV5-1 and TRBJ2-6, with a weak D call TRBD1 (6 bases). CDR3 protein: CASSSGTNPYPGANVLTF. The CDR3, as DNA: TGCGCCAGCAGCTCCGGGACAAACCCCTACCCCGGGGCCAACGTCCTGACTTTC.